Below are 14 T cell receptor beta chains sequenced from a single sample in a study of yellow fever vaccine responses in identical twins. TCRdb redid the calling of the RT-PCR reads with MiXCR, one entry per CDR3 protein. The data hold some 20,000 distinct CDR3 sequences, with less than 75% observed a single time. Sequenced here: T cells from blood (PBMCs), unsorted or a sorted subset (not recorded which), sampled before or after yellow fever vaccination (not recorded which). All receptors derive from a young woman who received the yellow fever vaccine.

The genes are TRBV13 and TRBJ2-2; D gene uncertain. The CDR3 has 16 residues. Trimming took 2 bases from V and 0 from J, leaving 10 bases between them. Germline V gene lookup returns CDR1 PRHDT and CDR2 FYEKMQ (reference sequence). The CDR3 sequence: CASSLLGSTNTGELFF. CDR3 nucleotides: TGTGCCAGCAGCTTATTGGGCAGTACGAACACCGGGGAGCTGTTTTTT.

The CDR3 nucleotides read TGTGCCAGCAGCAGCACTAGCACAGATACGCAGTATTTT. It codes for CASSSTSTDTQYF. The chain has TRBV11-3 and TRBJ2-3, with D uncertain. The CDR3 loop spans 13 amino acids. From germline, CDR1 is SGHNT and CDR2 YENEEA. Trimming took 5 bases from V and 0 from J, leaving 6 bases between them.

V usage is TRBV2 and J usage is TRBJ1-1; D uncertain. V shed 4 bases and J shed 11 bases, with 17 bases lying between them. CDR3 length: 13 residues. Germline V lookup: CDR1 SNHLY, CDR2 FYNNEI. The CDR3 nucleotides read TGTGCCAGCAGTGGCCGGGATGTTTGGTGGGCTTTCTTT. Its protein product is CASSGRDVWWAFF.

The genes are TRBV7-6 and TRBJ2-7, with TRBD2 matching over 7 bases. This CDR3 spans 14 amino acids. Germline CDR1 is SGHVS and CDR2 is FNYEAQ. V lost 5 bases and J lost 0; bases outside the gene matches: 4. The CDR3 region is CASSPSGYSYEQYF. CDR3 DNA sequence: TGTGCCAGCAGCCCTAGCGGATACTCCTACGAGCAGTACTTC.

The CDR3 DNA follows: TGTGCCAGCAATTTGGGGGGCGCGGTGCTCTACGAGCAGTACTTC. This codes for CASNLGGAVLYEQYF. The genes are TRBV2 and TRBJ2-7; tentatively, D is TRBD1 or TRBD2 (6 bases each). The CDR3 totals 15 residues. CDR1 is SNHLY, CDR2 FYNNEI, per germline. V lost 7 bases, J lost 3 bases, and 19 bases lay in between.

This chain uses TRBV4-1 with TRBJ1-1; D is ambiguous. V lost 0 bases and J 5 bases, leaving 10 bases between the germline ends. Germline loops: CDR1 MGHRA, CDR2 YSYEKL. The CDR3 totals 14 residues. This CDR3 reads CASSQDGGPTEAFF. CDR3 coding DNA: TGCGCCAGCAGCCAAGATGGCGGCCCGACTGAAGCTTTCTTT.

The chain links TRBV7-2 to TRBJ1-1; TRBD1 is a possible D gene (5 bases). The CDR3 contains 12 residues. Per germline, CDR1 SGHTA and CDR2 FQGNSA. Trimming removed 5 bases at V and 6 bases at J, with 10 bases between. The CDR3 nucleotides are TGTGCCAGCAGCCAGGGACGTCCTGAAGCTTTCTTT. Translation gives CASSQGRPEAFF.

The chain combines TRBV14 with TRBJ2-3, with TRBD2 matching over 9 bases. Germline CDR1 reads SGHDN; CDR2 reads FVKESK. V shed 4 bases, J shed 5 bases, and the junction held 7 bases outside the gene matches. This CDR3 has 15 residues. The CDR3 DNA reads TGTGCCAGCAGCCCGACGGGACTAGCACTAGATACGCAGTATTTT. It encodes CASSPTGLALDTQYF.

The chain is built from TRBV18 and TRBJ2-5; TRBD1 matches 7 bases. In germline, CDR1 is KGHSH, CDR2 LQKENI. CDR3 length: 13 amino acids. V gave up 5 bases and J gave up 5 bases; unmatched junction bases: 5. CDR3 sequence: CASSADRVETQYF. The CDR3 coding sequence is TGTGCCAGCTCAGCCGACAGGGTGGAGACCCAGTACTTC.

Only one count was recorded for this clonotype. CDR3 sequence (DNA): TGTGCCACCAGCAGAGATTGGGACACCGGGGAGCTGTTTTTT. It is translated as CATSRDWDTGELFF. The genes are TRBV15 and TRBJ2-2; no firm D call. Germline values: CDR1 LNHNV, CDR2 YYDKDF (reference sequence). The V gene lost 0 bases and the J gene lost 3 bases, with 5 bases spanning the gap. The CDR3 is 14 amino acids.

The rearrangement joins TRBV3-1 to TRBJ1-6; 7 bases are shared with TRBD1. With V trimmed by 5 bases and J by 0 bases, 7 bases remained unmatched. Looked up from germline, CDR1 is LGHDT and CDR2 is YNNKEL (reference sequence). This CDR3 comprises 17 residues. The CDR3 coding sequence is TGTGCCAGCAGCTCCGGCAGGGGGGACTCCTATAATTCACCCCTCCACTTT. Amino acid sequence: CASSSGRGDSYNSPLHF.

The chain is built from TRBV9 and TRBJ1-4; a weak D match, TRBD1 (5 bases). There are 17 residues in the CDR3. CDR1 and CDR2 (germline): SGDLS, YYNGEE. The V end was cut by 0 bases, the J end by 3 bases, with 15 bases between. CDR3 in DNA: TGTGCCAGCAGCGTAGACCCCCACCCGGGGCCTAATGAAAAACTGTTTTTT. Translated: CASSVDPHPGPNEKLFF.

The table lists this clonotype with a few counts. The J gene is TRBJ2-6, the V gene TRBV5-6; D gene uncertain. The CDR3 loop spans 17 amino acids. Germline V gene lookup returns CDR1 SGHDT and CDR2 YYEEEE. The V end lost 2 bases, the J end lost 2 bases, and 14 bases lay between the germline ends. The CDR3 protein is CASSLIFPGTGANVLTF. For the CDR3, the DNA is TGTGCCAGCAGCTTAATTTTCCCCGGTACTGGGGCCAACGTCCTGACTTTC.

This clonotype was counted only a few times. The rearrangement joins TRBV6-1 to TRBJ1-6; D perhaps matches TRBD1 (5 bases). V was clipped by 1 base and J by 4 bases, with 8 bases between them. CDR3 size: 15 residues. Germline loops: CDR1 MNHNS, CDR2 SASEGT. The CDR3 DNA reads TGTGCCAGCAGTGAAGGACAGTCGTATAATTCACCCCTCCACTTT. It specifies CASSEGQSYNSPLHF.